This T cell receptor beta chain was captured in a study of cytomegalovirus exposure and HLA in healthy donors. The study, taken as a whole, reports: Sequencing had likely introduced a cluster of highly shared sequence variants as an artifact. Within an earlier analysis, most TCR beta V segments proved productive either about 87% or about 30% of the time.

Of note for this clone: The antigen is undetermined.

PCR employed 60 Vbeta and 13 Jbeta primers. In the source study's methods: It was a later analysis that counted approximately 81 million unique TCR beta chains, of which 9 million to 13 million were shared. The data were produced by immunoSEQ multiplex PCR, yet TCRdb's version contains in-frame clones alone and is incomplete. The V and J calls and clone size are taken from that table; D and trimming were inferred from the DNA. This table has 100,000 to 150,000 clones, over 75% appearing once. CDR3 size: 14 residues. Trimming stripped 0 bases from V and 0 bases from J, with 7 bases between. Germline CDR1 reads SGHRS; CDR2 reads YFSETQ.

The sequence came from a male donor in good health and CMV-seropositive. The specimen sequenced was PBMCs. The genes are TRBV5-1 and TRBJ2-7; the D is unclear. CDR3 sequence: CASSLVVSSYEQYF. CDR3 bases: TGCGCCAGCAGCTTGGTAGTTAGCTCCTACGAGCAGTACTTC.